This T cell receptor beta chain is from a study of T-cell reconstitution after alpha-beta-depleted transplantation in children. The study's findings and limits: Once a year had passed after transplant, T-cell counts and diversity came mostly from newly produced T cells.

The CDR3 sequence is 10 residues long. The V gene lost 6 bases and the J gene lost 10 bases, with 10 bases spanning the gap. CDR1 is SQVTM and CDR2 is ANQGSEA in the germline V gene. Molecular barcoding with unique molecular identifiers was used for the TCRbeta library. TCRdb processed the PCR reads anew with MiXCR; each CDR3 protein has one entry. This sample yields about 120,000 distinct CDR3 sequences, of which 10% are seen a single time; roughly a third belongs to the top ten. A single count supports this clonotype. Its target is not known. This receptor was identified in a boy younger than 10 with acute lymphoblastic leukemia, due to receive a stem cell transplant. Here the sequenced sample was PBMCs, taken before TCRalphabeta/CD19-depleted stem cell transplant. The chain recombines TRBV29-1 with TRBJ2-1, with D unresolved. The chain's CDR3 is CSVGRTEQFF. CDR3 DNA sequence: TGCAGCGTCGGAAGGACGGAGCAGTTCTTC.